This T cell receptor beta chain was identified during a study of T-cell memory formation after mild COVID-19. The authors produced TCR alpha and TCR beta cDNA libraries with sample barcodes and UMIs by 5'RACE using constant-segment primers. TCRdb reprocessed the 5' RACE reads via MiXCR and lists one record per CDR3 protein. The repertoire holds about 280,000 distinct CDR3 sequences, with approximately 7.6% as singletons. Study results and caveats: Clones contracting over day 15 to 85 were CD4/CD8 balanced, with later expanders leaning CD4+. The CD4+ clones that contracted clustered mainly within CM and EM, and the CD8+ clones concentrated in EMRA.

With 4 bases removed from V and 5 bases from J, the gap between germline ends came to 18 bases. CDR1 is ENHRY and CDR2 is SYGVKD in the germline V gene. The CDR3 sequence is 16 residues long. This clonotype was recorded many times. Its specificity is unknown. Sequencing input: PBMCs or a T cell subset sorted from them (not recorded which). This TCR came from a man between 18 and 29 years old who had mild COVID-19 (a few samples of this study predate the infection). Cell type and time point are not known. The chain links TRBV10-3 to TRBJ2-1, with D perhaps matching TRBD1 or TRBD2 (5 bases each). CDR3 nucleotides: TGTGCCATCAGTGGGGACGAGGCAGTCCATCACAATGAGCAGTTCTTC. Its translation: CAISGDEAVHHNEQFF.